These 5 T cell receptor beta chains were all obtained from the same sample, sequenced in a study of blood T cells in healthy people across ages. Using a J-beta primer mix together with a sample-barcoded 5' primer, a second PCR was run for about 6 to 11 cycles. TCRdb re-derived calls from the 5' RACE reads in MiXCR, one entry per CDR3 protein. The profile covers 750,000 to 950,000 distinct CDR3 sequences, with around 24% appearing a single time and 2.5% to 3.5% taken by the ten largest. Another study also made use of these data, one on T cells of mothers and their children.

What was sequenced was blood. The receptors come from a boy aged 5-17 years in good health.

This clonotype was counted between two and nine times. The chain employs TRBV12-3 or TRBV12-4 and TRBJ1-1, with a weak D call TRBD1 (5 bases). The germline V and J ends were trimmed by 3 bases and 10 bases, with 15 bases remaining between them. This CDR3 has 13 residues. The CDR3 is CASSFGANGGAFF. CDR3 sequence (DNA): TGTGCCAGCAGTTTCGGGGCGAACGGGGGAGCTTTCTTT.

This clonotype showed up just a few times. The J gene is TRBJ2-3, the V gene TRBV5-1; TRBD1 matches at 12 bases. This CDR3 has 16 amino acids. The germline V gene has CDR1 SGHRS and CDR2 YFSETQ. The J segment lost 4 bases and the V segment lost 4 bases, leaving 7 bases of the junction unmatched. The CDR3: CASSPGTGGVPDTQYF. CDR3 bases: TGCGCCAGCAGCCCCGGGACAGGGGGCGTCCCAGATACGCAGTATTTT.

The chain carries TRBV19 and TRBJ2-5, with D perhaps TRBD2 (5 bases). The CDR3 extends over 16 amino acids. Germline V gene data show CDR1 as LNHDA and CDR2 as SQIVND (reference sequence). V gave up 4 bases and J gave up 11 bases, with 26 bases separating them. DNA of the CDR3: TGTGCCAGTAGTAGGGTTCTCGGTACTACGCCGGAGGAGCAGTACTTC. This codes for CASSRVLGTTPEEQYF.

As to this clonotype: An end of the junction does not agree with germline; a read error may underlie this. The CDR3 nucleotides read TGTGCCGGCAGTGCCAGGGGGCACAATGAGCAGTTCTTC. The encoded protein is CAGSARGHNEQFF. The chain combines TRBV2 with TRBJ2-5, with TRBD1 matching 8 bases. The better agreement between TRBJ2-1 and the DNA end casts doubt on the J call. The CDR3 length is 13 residues. Germline values: CDR1 SNHLY, CDR2 FYNNEI.

The V and J genes are TRBV7-3 and TRBJ2-7; 7 bases align to TRBD1. Looked up from germline, CDR1 is SGHTA and CDR2 is FQGTGA. V dropped 5 bases and J dropped 5; count of bases not matched to a gene: 6. The CDR3 runs to 13 residues. CDR3 residues: CASSPGGRDEQYF. The CDR3 region has the DNA TGTGCCAGCAGCCCAGGGGGTAGGGACGAGCAGTACTTC.